This T cell receptor (beta chain) was identified during a study of blood T cell repertoires in COVID-19 (dated by TCRdb to about 2020). With respect to the entire study: Collaborator samples came from the United States, Italy and Spain and covered acute and convalescent phases of COVID-19. The material from the prospective study consisted of cDNA or gDNA derived from T cells, B-cell-depleted T cells, or PBMCs. Deeply sampled blood TCRbeta repertoires from subjects exposed to, actively infected with, or recovered from COVID-19 were included in the dataset. The repertoires were made available in a free public database intended to serve as a resource for research on the immune response to SARS-CoV-2. The samples were drawn from two sources: the first 160 participants of the ongoing ImmuneRACE study, and 950 to 1,500 subjects contributed by 6 global collaborators. Sample metadata almost always included a de-identified subject ID, COVID-19 status, age in years and sex. HLA class I and class II types, where available, came from metadata supplied by the sample provider rather than from assay-based typing. Overall results and qualifications from the work: Clinical and demographic metadata were provided uncurated, with the amount varying by source and participant.

TCRbeta CDR3 regions were amplified from genomic DNA using the immunoSEQ Assay, a bias-controlled multiplex PCR. In the original analysis: The number of nucleated cells in each sample was estimated by amplification of reference gene primers within the assay. Sequence reads were collapsed and filtered to measure the absolute abundance of every unique TCRbeta CDR3 rearrangement. For each sample, productive Simpson clonality was calculated as the square root of Simpson's diversity index across productive rearrangements. What TCRdb holds here is the immuneACCESS table cut down to in-frame rearrangements. Part of the clones is not present; checked against another copy, under half of the missing clones reflect an unresolved V gene, and the others are unexplained. V, J and clone size reflect that table, while D and trimming were determined from the DNA. This sample comprises approximately 210,000 clones, around 80% of them detected only once. Around 4.5% of the sample lies in the top ten.

The V end gives up 4 bases and the J end 0 bases, leaving 2 bases in the junction not matched to a gene. CDR1 and CDR2 are drawn from the germline V gene: MDHEN, SYDVKM. The CDR3 goes from the cysteine to the phenylalanine over 14 residues. CDR3 DNA only is kept here, 42 bases in frame from base 1. Concerning this clone: There is no known antigen for this receptor. No qualities accompany the bases; no much larger clone lies one base away.

Enrolling through a virtual design, the prospective study's participants ranged in age from roughly 18 to 90 years and lived across around 25 United States geographic areas. To assign participants to cohorts, the prospective study relied on clinical history that participants themselves reported in a screening survey and a study questionnaire. Mobile phlebotomists in the prospective study collected whole blood, serum and a nasopharyngeal or oropharyngeal swab from every participant. Participants in the prospective study had the option to provide additional blood draws and questionnaires over a 2-month period. Before DNA extraction, blood samples from the prospective study were shipped at room temperature or frozen.

Recombination linked TRBV28 to TRBJ1-2, and 7 junctional nucleotides match TRBD1. The receptor was isolated from a man in his thirties or forties with acute COVID-19. Sequencing was carried out using PBMCs or T cells enriched from blood (not recorded which). DNA sequence: TGTGCCAGCAGTTCAGGGGGGCCTAACTATGGCTACACCTTC. This sequence encodes CASSSGGPNYGYTF.